This TCR beta chain was identified during a study of identical twins. This clonotype was observed a few times. This CDR3 has 13 amino acids. Germline V gene data show CDR1 as DFQATT and CDR2 as SNEGSKA (reference sequence). After removal of 6 bases from V and 14 bases from J, the junction contained 12 bases not matched to a gene. TCRdb independently ran MiXCR on the 5' RACE reads; one entry per CDR3 protein. The top ten clones hold about 1.5% of a sample with about 890,000 distinct CDR3 sequences, roughly an eighth of them seen once. These data are also associated with another study on yellow fever vaccine responses in identical twins. From that study: Reports say the vaccine T cell response in twins looked partly convergent and partly personalized.

This receptor was taken from a woman younger than 35 in good health. Input material: PBMCs. J is TRBJ1-6 and V is TRBV20-1, with 8 bases aligning to TRBD1. The CDR3 is CSANDRLTGALHF. The CDR3 nucleotides read TGCAGTGCCAACGACCGCCTGACAGGGGCCCTCCACTTT.